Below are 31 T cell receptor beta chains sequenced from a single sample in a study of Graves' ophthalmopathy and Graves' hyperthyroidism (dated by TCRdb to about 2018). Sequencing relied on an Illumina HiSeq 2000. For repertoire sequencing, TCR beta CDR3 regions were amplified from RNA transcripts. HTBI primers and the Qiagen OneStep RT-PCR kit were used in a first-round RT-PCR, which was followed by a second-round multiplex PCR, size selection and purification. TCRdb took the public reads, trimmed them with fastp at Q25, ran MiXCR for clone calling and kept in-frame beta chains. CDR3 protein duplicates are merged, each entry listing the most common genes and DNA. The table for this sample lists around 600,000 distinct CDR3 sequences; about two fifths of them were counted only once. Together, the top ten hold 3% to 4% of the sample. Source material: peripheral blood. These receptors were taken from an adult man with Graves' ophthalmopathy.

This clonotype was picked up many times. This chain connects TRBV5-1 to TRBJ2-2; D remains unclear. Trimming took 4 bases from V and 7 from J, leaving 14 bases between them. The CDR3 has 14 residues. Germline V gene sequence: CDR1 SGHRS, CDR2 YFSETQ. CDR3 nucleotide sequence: TGCGCCAGCAGCCCGCCGGTAGGGCTCGGGGAGCTGTTTTTT. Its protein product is CASSPPVGLGELFF.

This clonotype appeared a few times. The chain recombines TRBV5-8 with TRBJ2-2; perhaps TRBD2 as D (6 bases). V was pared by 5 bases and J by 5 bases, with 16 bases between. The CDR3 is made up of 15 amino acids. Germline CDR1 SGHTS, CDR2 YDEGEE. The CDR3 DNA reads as TGTGCCAGCAGAAGGGACTGGGTCTTGACCGGGGAGCTGTTTTTT. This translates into CASRRDWVLTGELFF.

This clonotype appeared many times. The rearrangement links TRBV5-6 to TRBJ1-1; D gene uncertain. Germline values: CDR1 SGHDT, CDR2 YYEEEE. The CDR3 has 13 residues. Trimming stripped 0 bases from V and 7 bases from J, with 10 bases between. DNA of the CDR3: TGTGCCAGCAGCTTGGTTTTTGGAAATGAAGCTTTCTTT. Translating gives CASSLVFGNEAFF.

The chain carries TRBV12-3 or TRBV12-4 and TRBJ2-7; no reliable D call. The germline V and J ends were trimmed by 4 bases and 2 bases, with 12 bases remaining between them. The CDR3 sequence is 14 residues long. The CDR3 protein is CASSYIPKTYEQYF. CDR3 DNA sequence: TGTGCCAGCAGTTACATTCCGAAAACCTACGAGCAGTACTTC.

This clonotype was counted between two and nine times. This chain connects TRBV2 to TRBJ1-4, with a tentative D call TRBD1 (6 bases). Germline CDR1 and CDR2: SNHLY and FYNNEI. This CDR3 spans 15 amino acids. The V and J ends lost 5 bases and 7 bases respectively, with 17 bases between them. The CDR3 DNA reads TGTGCCAGCAGTTACTCGCCGGGGGCACTTGAAAAACTGTTTTTT. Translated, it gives CASSYSPGALEKLFF.

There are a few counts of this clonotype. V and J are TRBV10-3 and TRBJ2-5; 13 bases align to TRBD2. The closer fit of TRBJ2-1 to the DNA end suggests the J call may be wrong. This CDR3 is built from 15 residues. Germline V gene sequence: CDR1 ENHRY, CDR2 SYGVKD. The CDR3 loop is CAISAGLAGDNEQFF. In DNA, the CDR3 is TGTGCCATCAGTGCAGGACTAGCGGGGGACAATGAGCAGTTCTTC.

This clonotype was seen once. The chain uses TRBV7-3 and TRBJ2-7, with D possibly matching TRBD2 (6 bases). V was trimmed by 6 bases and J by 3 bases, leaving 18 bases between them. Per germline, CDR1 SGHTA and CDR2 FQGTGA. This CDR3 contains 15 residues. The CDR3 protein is CASSSAGGPDYEQYF. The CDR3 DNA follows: TGTGCCAGCAGTTCCGCAGGAGGGCCAGACTACGAGCAGTACTTC.

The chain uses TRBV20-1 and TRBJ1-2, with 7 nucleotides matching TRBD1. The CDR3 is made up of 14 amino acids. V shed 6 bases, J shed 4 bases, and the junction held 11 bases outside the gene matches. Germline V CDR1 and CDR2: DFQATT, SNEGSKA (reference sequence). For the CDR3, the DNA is TGCAGTGCCCGGCGGGTGGGACAGATCTATGGCTACACCTTC. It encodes CSARRVGQIYGYTF.

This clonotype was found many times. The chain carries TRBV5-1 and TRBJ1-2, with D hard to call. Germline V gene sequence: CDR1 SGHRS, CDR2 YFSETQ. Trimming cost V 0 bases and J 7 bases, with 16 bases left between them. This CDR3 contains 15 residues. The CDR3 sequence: CASSLAGIPSGGYTF. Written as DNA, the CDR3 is TGCGCCAGCAGCTTGGCGGGCATCCCCTCGGGTGGCTACACCTTC.

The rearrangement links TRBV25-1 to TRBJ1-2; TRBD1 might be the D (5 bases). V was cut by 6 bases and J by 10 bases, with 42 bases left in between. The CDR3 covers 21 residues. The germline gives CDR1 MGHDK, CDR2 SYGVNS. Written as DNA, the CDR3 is TGTGCCAGCAGCCAAGGTATTTCCGGGACTTCTAATCTGTCGACCAAGATTCCCTACACCTTC. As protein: CASSQGISGTSNLSTKIPYTF.

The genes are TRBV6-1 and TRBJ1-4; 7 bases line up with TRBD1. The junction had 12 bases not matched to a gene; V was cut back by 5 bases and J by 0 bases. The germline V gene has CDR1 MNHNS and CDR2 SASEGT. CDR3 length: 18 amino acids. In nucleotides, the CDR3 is TGTGCCAGCAGTTATGACTTAGGGACAGTTACAACTAATGAAAAACTGTTTTTT. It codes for CASSYDLGTVTTNEKLFF.

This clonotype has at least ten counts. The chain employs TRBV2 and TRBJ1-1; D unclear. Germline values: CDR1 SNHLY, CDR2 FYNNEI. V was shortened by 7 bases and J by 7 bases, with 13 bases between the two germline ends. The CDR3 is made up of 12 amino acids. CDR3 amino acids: CASKRASIEAFF. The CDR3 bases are TGTGCCAGCAAAAGGGCGTCGATTGAAGCTTTCTTT.

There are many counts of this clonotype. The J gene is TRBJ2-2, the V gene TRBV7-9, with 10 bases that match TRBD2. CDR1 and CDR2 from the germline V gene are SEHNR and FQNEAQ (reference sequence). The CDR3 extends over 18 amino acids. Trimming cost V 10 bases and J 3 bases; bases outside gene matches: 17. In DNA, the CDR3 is TGTGCCATCCCGATGTCCCTAGCGGGAGATTCGGACACCGGGGAGCTGTTTTTT. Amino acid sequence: CAIPMSLAGDSDTGELFF.

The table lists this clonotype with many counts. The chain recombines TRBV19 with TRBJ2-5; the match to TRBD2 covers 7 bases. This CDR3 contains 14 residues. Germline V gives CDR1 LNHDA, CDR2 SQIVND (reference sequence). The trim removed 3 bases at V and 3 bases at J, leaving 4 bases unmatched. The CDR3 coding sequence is TGTGCCAGTAGTATCGGCGCGGGGGAAGAGACCCAGTACTTC. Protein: CASSIGAGEETQYF.

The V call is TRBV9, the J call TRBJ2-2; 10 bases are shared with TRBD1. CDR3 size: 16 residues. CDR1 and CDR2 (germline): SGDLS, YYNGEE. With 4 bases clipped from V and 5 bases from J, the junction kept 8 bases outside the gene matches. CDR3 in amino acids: CASSPTTGGWTGELFF. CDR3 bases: TGTGCCAGCAGCCCGACGACAGGGGGCTGGACCGGGGAGCTGTTTTTT.

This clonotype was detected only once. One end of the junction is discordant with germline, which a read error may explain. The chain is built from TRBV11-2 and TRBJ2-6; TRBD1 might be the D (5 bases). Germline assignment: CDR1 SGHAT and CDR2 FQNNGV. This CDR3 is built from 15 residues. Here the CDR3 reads CASSSGVSGADVLTF. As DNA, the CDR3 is TGCGCCAGCAGCTCTGGGGTCTCTGGGGCCGACGTCCTGACTTTC.

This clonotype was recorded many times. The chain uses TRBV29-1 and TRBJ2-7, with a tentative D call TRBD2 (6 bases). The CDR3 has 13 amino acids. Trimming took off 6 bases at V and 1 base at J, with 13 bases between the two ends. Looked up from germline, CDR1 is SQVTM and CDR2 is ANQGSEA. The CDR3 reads CSVRRGRSYEQYF. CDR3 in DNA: TGCAGCGTGAGGAGGGGACGATCCTACGAGCAGTACTTC.

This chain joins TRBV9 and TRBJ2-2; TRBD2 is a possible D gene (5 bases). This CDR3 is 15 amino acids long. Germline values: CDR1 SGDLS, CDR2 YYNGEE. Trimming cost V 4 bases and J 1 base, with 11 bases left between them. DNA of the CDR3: TGTGCCAGCAGCCGGAACGGGATGAACACCGGGGAGCTGTTTTTT. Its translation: CASSRNGMNTGELFF.

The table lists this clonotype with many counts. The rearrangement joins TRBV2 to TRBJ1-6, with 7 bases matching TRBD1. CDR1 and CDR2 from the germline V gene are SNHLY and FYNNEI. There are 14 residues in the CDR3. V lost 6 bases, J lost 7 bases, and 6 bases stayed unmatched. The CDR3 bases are TGTGCCAGCAGCCTGACAGGGAGCAATTCACCCCTCCACTTT. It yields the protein CASSLTGSNSPLHF. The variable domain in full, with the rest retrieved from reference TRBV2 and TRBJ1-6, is EPEVTQTPSHQVTQMGQEVILRCVPISNHLYFYWYRQILGQKVEFLVSFYNNEISEKSEIFDDQFSVERPDGSNFTLKIRSTKLEDSAMYFCASSLTGSNSPLHFGNGTRLTVT.

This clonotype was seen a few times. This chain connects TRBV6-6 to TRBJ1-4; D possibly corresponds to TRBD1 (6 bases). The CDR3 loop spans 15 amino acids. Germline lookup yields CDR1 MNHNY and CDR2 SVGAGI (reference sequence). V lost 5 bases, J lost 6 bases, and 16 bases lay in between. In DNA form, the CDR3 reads TGTGCCAGCAGTGAACCGGGACACCTACATGAAAAACTGTTTTTT. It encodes CASSEPGHLHEKLFF.

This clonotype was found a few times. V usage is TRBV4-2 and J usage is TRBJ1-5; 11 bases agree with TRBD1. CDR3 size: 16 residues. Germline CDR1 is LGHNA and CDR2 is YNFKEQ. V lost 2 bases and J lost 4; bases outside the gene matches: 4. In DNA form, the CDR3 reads TGTGCCAGCAGCCAACCGGACAGGGGGCTGAATCAGCCCCAGCATTTT. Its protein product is CASSQPDRGLNQPQHF.

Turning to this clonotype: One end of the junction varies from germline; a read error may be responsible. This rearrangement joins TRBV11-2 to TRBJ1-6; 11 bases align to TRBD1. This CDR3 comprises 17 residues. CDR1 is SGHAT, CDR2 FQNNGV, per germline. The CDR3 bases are TGCGCCAGCAGCCTAGAATTCCGGGACAGGGGGAATTCACCCCTCCACTTT. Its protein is CASSLEFRDRGNSPLHF.

Written as DNA, the CDR3 is TGTGCCACCAGCAGAGGACAGGGACAGGGGTACTTC. Encoded protein: CATSRGQGQGYF. The chain couples TRBV15 to TRBJ2-5; 9 positions match TRBD1. Trimming at V came to 1 base and at J to 13 bases, leaving 4 bases not matched to a gene. This CDR3 spans 12 amino acids. Germline lookup yields CDR1 LNHNV and CDR2 YYDKDF (reference sequence). Full variable domain (missing parts from reference TRBV15 and TRBJ2-5): DAMVIQNPRYQVTQFGKPVTLSCSQTLNHNVMYWYQQKSSQAPKLLFHYYDKDFNNEADTPDNFQSRRPNTSFCFLDIRSPGLGDTAMYLCATSRGQGQGYFGPGTRLLVL.

For the CDR3, the DNA is TGTGCCAGCAGTGAAGGACGGTCCGGGTCCAACGTCCTGACTTTC. It is translated as CASSEGRSGSNVLTF. The chain recombines TRBV6-5 with TRBJ2-6; no clear D. Trimming took 5 bases from V and 8 from J, leaving 16 bases between them. The CDR3 has 15 amino acids. Germline V CDR1 and CDR2: MNHEY, SVGAGI.

In DNA form, the CDR3 reads TGTGCCATCAGAGGGGGGTGGACAGGGCATGAAAAACTGTTTTTT. Its translation is CAIRGGWTGHEKLFF. This chain joins TRBV10-3 and TRBJ1-4; 8 nucleotides align to TRBD1. The ends lost 6 bases at V and 6 bases at J; junction bases unmatched: 9. Looked up from germline, CDR1 is ENHRY and CDR2 is SYGVKD. The CDR3 is made up of 15 amino acids.

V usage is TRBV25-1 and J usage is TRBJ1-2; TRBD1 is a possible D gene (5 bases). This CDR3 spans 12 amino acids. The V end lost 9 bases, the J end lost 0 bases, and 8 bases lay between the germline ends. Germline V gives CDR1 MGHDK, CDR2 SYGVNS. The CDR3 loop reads CASWGANYGYTF. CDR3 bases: TGTGCCAGTTGGGGGGCTAACTATGGCTACACCTTC.

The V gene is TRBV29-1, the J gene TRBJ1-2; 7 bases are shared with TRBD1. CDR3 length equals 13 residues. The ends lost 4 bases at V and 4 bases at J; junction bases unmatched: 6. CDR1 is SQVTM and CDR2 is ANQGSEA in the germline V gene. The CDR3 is CSVGQGRAYGYTF. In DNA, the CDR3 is TGCAGCGTTGGACAGGGAAGGGCCTATGGCTACACCTTC.

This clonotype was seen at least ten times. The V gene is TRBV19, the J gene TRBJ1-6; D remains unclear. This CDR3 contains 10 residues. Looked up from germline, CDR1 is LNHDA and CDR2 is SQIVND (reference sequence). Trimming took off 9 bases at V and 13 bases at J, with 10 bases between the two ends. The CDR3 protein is CASPRRPLHF. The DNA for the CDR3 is TGTGCCAGCCCAAGGCGGCCCCTCCACTTT.

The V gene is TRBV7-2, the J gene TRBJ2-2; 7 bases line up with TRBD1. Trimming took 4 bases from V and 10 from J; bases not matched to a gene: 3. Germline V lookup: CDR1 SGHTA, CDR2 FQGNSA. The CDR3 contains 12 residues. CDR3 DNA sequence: TGTGCCAGCAGCTCCGGGACAGTGGAGCTGTTTTTT. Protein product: CASSSGTVELFF.

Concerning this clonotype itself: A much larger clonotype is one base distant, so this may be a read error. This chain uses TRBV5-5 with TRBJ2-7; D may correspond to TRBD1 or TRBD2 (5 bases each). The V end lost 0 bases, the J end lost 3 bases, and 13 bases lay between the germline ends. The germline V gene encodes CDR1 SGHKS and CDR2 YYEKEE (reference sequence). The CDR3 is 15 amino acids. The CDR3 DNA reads TGTGCCAGCAGCTTGGCCTGGGACGGAATCTACGAGCAGTACGTC. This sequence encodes CASSLAWDGIYEQYV.

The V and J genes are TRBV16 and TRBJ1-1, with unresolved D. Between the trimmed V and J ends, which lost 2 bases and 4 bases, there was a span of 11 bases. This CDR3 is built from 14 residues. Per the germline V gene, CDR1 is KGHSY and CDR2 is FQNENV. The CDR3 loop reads CASSQTSGGTEAFF. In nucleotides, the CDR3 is TGTGCCAGCAGCCAAACTTCGGGCGGCACTGAAGCTTTCTTT.